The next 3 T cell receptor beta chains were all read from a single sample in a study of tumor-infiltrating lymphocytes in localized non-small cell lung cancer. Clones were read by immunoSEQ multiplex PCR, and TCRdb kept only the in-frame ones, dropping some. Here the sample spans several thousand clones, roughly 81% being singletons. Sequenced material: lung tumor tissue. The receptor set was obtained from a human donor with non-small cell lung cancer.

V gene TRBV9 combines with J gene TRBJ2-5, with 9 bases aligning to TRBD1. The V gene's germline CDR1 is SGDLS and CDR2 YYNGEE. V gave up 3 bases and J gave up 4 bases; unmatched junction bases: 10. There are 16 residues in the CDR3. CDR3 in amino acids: CASSAGQGRVGETQYF. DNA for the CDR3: TGTGCCAGCAGCGCAGGACAGGGGAGGGTAGGAGAGACCCAGTACTTC.

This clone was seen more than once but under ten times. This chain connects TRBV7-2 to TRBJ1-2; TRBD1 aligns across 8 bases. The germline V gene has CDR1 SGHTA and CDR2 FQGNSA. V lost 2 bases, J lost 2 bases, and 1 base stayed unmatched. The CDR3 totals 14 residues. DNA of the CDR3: TGTGCCAGCAGCTTAAACAGGGGGAACTATGGCTACACCTTC. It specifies CASSLNRGNYGYTF. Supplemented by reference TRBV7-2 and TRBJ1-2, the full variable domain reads GAGVSQSPSNKVTEKGKDVELRCDPISGHTALYWYRQSLGQGLEFLIYFQGNSAPDKSGLPSDRFSAERTGGSVSTLTIQRTQQEDSAVYLCASSLNRGNYGYTFGSGTRLTVV.

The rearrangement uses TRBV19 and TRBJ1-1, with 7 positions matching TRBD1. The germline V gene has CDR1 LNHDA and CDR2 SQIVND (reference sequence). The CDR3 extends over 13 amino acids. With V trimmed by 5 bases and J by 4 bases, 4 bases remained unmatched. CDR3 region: CASSRTGATEAFF. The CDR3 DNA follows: TGTGCCAGTAGTCGAACAGGGGCCACTGAAGCTTTCTTT.